These 27 T cell receptor beta chains originate from one sample sequenced in a study of blood T cell repertoires in COVID-19. TCRdb keeps only in-frame clones here, not all; method: immunoSEQ multiplex PCR. The sample gives about 120,000 clones, more than 75% of which show up once; roughly 8% is in the top ten. Sequenced input: peripheral blood. The receptors stem from a middle-aged man with acute or convalescent COVID-19.

This sequence joins TRBV5-4 and TRBJ2-2, with a possible D match to TRBD2 (6 bases). V gave up 1 base and J gave up 6 bases, with 13 bases separating them. This CDR3 is 15 amino acids long. From germline, CDR1 is SGHNT and CDR2 YYREEE (reference sequence). CDR3 sequence reads: CASSLPGEYAGELFF. For the CDR3, the DNA is TGTGCCAGCAGCTTGCCGGGGGAATATGCCGGGGAGCTGTTTTTT. The full variable domain, rest sourced from reference TRBV5-4 and TRBJ2-2, is ETGVTQSPTHLIKTRGQQVTLRCSSQSGHNTVSWYQQALGQGPQFIFQYYREEENGRGNFPPRFSGLQFPNYSSELNVNALELDDSALYLCASSLPGEYAGELFFGEGSRLTVL.

The V call is TRBV5-1, the J call TRBJ2-7, with TRBD2 identical over 11 bases. The length of the CDR3 is 14 residues. CDR1 and CDR2 from the germline V gene are SGHRS and YFSETQ. The trim removed 3 bases at V and 3 bases at J, leaving 2 bases unmatched. CDR3 in DNA: TGCGCCAGCAGCTGGGGGACTAGCGGCTACGAGCAGTACTTC. It yields the protein CASSWGTSGYEQYF.

The V and J genes are TRBV3-1 (or the pseudogene TRBV3-2) and TRBJ1-6; TRBD1 matches at 7 bases. V shed 3 bases, J shed 9 bases, and the junction held 11 bases outside the gene matches. Germline V gives CDR1 LGHDT, CDR2 YNNKEL (reference sequence). The CDR3 totals 16 residues. The CDR3 region has the DNA TGTGCCAGCAGCCAGCGTCGGGACAGAAAGATTTCACCCCTCCACTTT. This encodes CASSQRRDRKISPLHF.

This rearrangement joins TRBV28 to TRBJ1-6; TRBD1 might be the D (5 bases). V was pared by 3 bases and J by 11 bases, with 8 bases between. The CDR3 has 12 residues. Germline-derived CDR1 and CDR2 are MDHEN and SYDVKM. The CDR3 reads CASSLPGTPLHF. The CDR3 DNA reads as TGTGCCAGCAGTTTGCCAGGGACACCCCTCCACTTT.

This clone came up once. This CDR3 is also generated by other DNA sequences in the sample. The rearrangement links TRBV7-9 to TRBJ2-3; D not certain. Germline CDR1 is SEHNR and CDR2 is FQNEAQ (reference sequence). V lost 3 bases, J lost 2 bases, and 9 bases lay in between. This CDR3 comprises 14 residues. CDR3 amino acids: CASSLGLSTDTQYF. CDR3 sequence (DNA): TGTGCCAGCAGCTTGGGCCTATCCACAGATACGCAGTATTTT.

The gene calls are TRBV30 and TRBJ2-5; unclear D gene. This CDR3 is built from 13 residues. Germline loops: CDR1 GTSNPN, CDR2 SVGIG (reference sequence). V was cut by 3 bases and J by 4 bases, with 12 bases left in between. CDR3 DNA sequence: TGTGCCTGGAGAAAACACCACAGAGAGACCCAGTACTTC. Translated: CAWRKHHRETQYF.

CDR3 sequence reads: CASSLAIGRVAKNIQYF. CDR3 nucleotide sequence: TGCGCCAGCAGCTTGGCCATCGGCAGGGTAGCCAAAAACATTCAGTACTTC. The V gene is TRBV5-1, the J gene TRBJ2-4; the D gene is possibly TRBD1 (5 bases). V lost 0 bases to trimming and J lost 0 bases, with 13 bases between them. Germline V gene data show CDR1 as SGHRS and CDR2 as YFSETQ. The CDR3 totals 17 residues.

The table lists this clone with a count of one. The chain uses TRBV7-6 and TRBJ2-5; the match to TRBD2 covers 11 bases. The CDR3 is made up of 17 amino acids. Germline V lookup: CDR1 SGHVS, CDR2 FNYEAQ. The V gene end was trimmed by 1 base and the J gene end by 2 bases; junction bases not matched to a gene: 6. DNA of the CDR3: TGTGCCAGCAGCTTAGGGGGACTAGCGGTTTTACAAGAGACCCAGTACTTC. Translated: CASSLGGLAVLQETQYF.

The CDR3 reads CAWSPIRDRGANQPQHF. The CDR3 DNA reads TGTGCCTGGAGCCCCATCCGGGACAGGGGGGCCAATCAGCCCCAGCATTTT. The J gene is TRBJ1-5, the V gene TRBV30; 11 nucleotides agree with TRBD1. V shed 3 bases, J shed 3 bases, and the junction held 10 bases outside the gene matches. In germline, CDR1 is GTSNPN, CDR2 SVGIG (reference sequence). CDR3 length: 17 residues.

This sequence joins TRBV7-9 and TRBJ2-1, with 8 bases aligning to TRBD2. J gave up 5 bases and V 5 bases, and 11 bases lay outside the gene matches. This CDR3 spans 16 amino acids. The germline V gene encodes CDR1 SEHNR and CDR2 FQNEAQ (reference sequence). CDR3 loop: CASSKDLGLVDNEQFF. CDR3 coding DNA: TGTGCCAGCAGCAAAGACCTGGGACTAGTGGACAATGAGCAGTTCTTC.

V usage is TRBV4-3 and J usage is TRBJ2-7; tentative D call: TRBD2 (6 bases). The CDR3 loop spans 15 amino acids. V was clipped by 2 bases and J by 5 bases, with 16 bases between them. The V gene's germline CDR1 is LGHNA and CDR2 YSLEER. For the CDR3, the DNA is TGCGCCAGCAGCCAATTTGGGACTCCGGGGAACGAGCAGTACTTC. It specifies CASSQFGTPGNEQYF.

The chain employs TRBV7-2 and TRBJ2-7; weak D call: TRBD2 (6 bases). The CDR3 extends over 12 amino acids. The V gene lost 5 bases and the J gene lost 5 bases, with 10 bases spanning the gap. Germline CDR1 is SGHTA and CDR2 is FQGNSA. CDR3 residues: CASSMTRNEQYF. The CDR3 DNA reads as TGTGCCAGCAGCATGACTAGGAACGAGCAGTACTTC.

This chain connects TRBV29-1 to TRBJ2-7; possible D gene TRBD1, 5 bases. The ends were cut back, 5 bases at V and 0 bases at J, with 8 bases in the middle. The CDR3 runs 12 residues. The V gene's germline CDR1 is SQVTM and CDR2 ANQGSEA. The CDR3 spells CSVKDNSYEQYF. DNA of the CDR3: TGCAGCGTTAAGGACAACTCCTACGAGCAGTACTTC.

The chain is built from TRBV19 and TRBJ1-1; D is unclear. The CDR3 consists of 15 residues. Trimming removed 4 bases at V and 3 bases at J, with 15 bases between. Germline V CDR1 and CDR2: LNHDA, SQIVND (reference sequence). In DNA, the CDR3 is TGTGCCAGTAGTAAATGGTTGGGCCCCGACACTGAAGCTTTCTTT. Protein: CASSKWLGPDTEAFF.

The genes are TRBV6-1 and TRBJ1-1, with TRBD1 matching 11 bases. In germline, CDR1 is MNHNS, CDR2 SASEGT. The CDR3 extends over 16 amino acids. The V segment lost 0 bases and the J segment 6 bases; nucleotides outside the gene matches: 6. CDR3 residues: CASSEAGQGAVSEAFF. For the CDR3, the DNA is TGTGCCAGCAGTGAAGCCGGACAGGGGGCAGTCTCTGAAGCTTTCTTT.

The V call is TRBV7-9, the J call TRBJ2-7; 8 nucleotides align to TRBD1. This CDR3 comprises 15 residues. In germline, CDR1 is SEHNR, CDR2 FQNEAQ (reference sequence). V dropped 6 bases and J dropped 6; count of bases not matched to a gene: 13. The CDR3 is CASRPATGERVEQYF. CDR3 coding DNA: TGTGCCAGCAGACCCGCGACAGGGGAAAGGGTCGAGCAGTACTTC.

The V gene is TRBV3-1 (or the pseudogene TRBV3-2), the J gene TRBJ1-6, with 8 bases that match TRBD1. There are 21 residues in the CDR3. CDR1 and CDR2 from the germline V gene are LGHDT and YNNKEL (reference sequence). The trim removed 4 bases at V and 7 bases at J, leaving 24 bases unmatched. CDR3 loop: CASSPNLIDWTGRYGNSPLHF. The CDR3 coding sequence is TGTGCCAGCAGCCCAAACCTCATAGACTGGACAGGGCGGTATGGGAATTCACCCCTCCACTTT.

V is TRBV5-5 and J is TRBJ2-7, with 12 bases that match TRBD2. Germline CDR1 SGHKS, CDR2 YYEKEE (reference sequence). V gave up 5 bases and J gave up 3 bases; unmatched junction bases: 6. The CDR3 runs 15 residues. The CDR3 region is CASRNGLAGIYEQYF. The DNA of the CDR3 is TGTGCCAGCAGGAACGGACTAGCGGGGATCTACGAGCAGTACTTC. The full variable domain, completed using reference TRBV5-5 and TRBJ2-7, is DAGVTQSPTHLIKTRGQQVTLRCSPISGHKSVSWYQQVLGQGPQFIFQYYEKEERGRGNFPDRFSARQFPNYSSELNVNALLLGDSALYLCASRNGLAGIYEQYFGPGTRLTVT.

The CDR3 region has the DNA TGCGCCAGCAGCCCGGATGGACAGGGACCCGATGGCTACACCTTC. This gives the protein CASSPDGQGPDGYTF. This chain uses TRBV5-1 with TRBJ1-2; TRBD1 aligns across 8 bases. The CDR3 spans 15 residues. After removal of 4 bases from V and 6 bases from J, the junction contained 11 bases not matched to a gene. CDR1 and CDR2 from the germline V gene are SGHRS and YFSETQ.

V is TRBV19 and J is TRBJ2-6, with 8 bases matching TRBD1. CDR1 LNHDA and CDR2 SQIVND come from the germline V gene (reference sequence). The CDR3 sequence is 19 residues long. Trimming removed 5 bases from V and 0 bases from J; junction bases left unmatched: 12. This CDR3 reads CASSPLGQGFPSGANVLTF. The CDR3 region has the DNA TGTGCCAGTAGTCCATTAGGACAGGGCTTCCCCTCTGGGGCCAACGTCCTGACTTTC.

The V and J genes are TRBV19 and TRBJ2-1; 12 nucleotides match TRBD1. The trim removed 4 bases at V and 5 bases at J, leaving 6 bases unmatched. This CDR3 has 16 amino acids. Germline lookup yields CDR1 LNHDA and CDR2 SQIVND (reference sequence). DNA of the CDR3: TGTGCCAGTAGTAGTCCGGGACAGGGGGCGAACAATGAGCAGTTCTTC. Amino acids: CASSSPGQGANNEQFF.

This clone was recorded once. The chain links TRBV5-1 to TRBJ2-3; possibly TRBD1 for D (5 bases). Trimming removed 1 base at V and 3 bases at J, with 12 bases between. CDR3 length: 15 residues. Germline V gives CDR1 SGHRS, CDR2 YFSETQ. CDR3 amino acids: CASSLMDTPTDTQYF. The DNA of the CDR3 is TGCGCCAGCAGCTTGATGGACACGCCAACAGATACGCAGTATTTT.

The V gene is TRBV14, the J gene TRBJ2-4, with 11 bases identical to TRBD2. The CDR3 extends over 19 amino acids. V dropped 0 bases and J dropped 0; count of bases not matched to a gene: 7. The germline gives CDR1 SGHDN, CDR2 FVKESK. The CDR3 DNA sequence: TGTGCCAGCAGCCAAGATTGGACTAGCGGGCTTAAAGCCAAAAACATTCAGTACTTC. It yields the protein CASSQDWTSGLKAKNIQYF.

The genes are TRBV6-4 and TRBJ2-1, with TRBD2 matching 10 bases. The CDR3 is 14 residues long. Germline V lookup: CDR1 MRHNA, CDR2 SNTAGT. The ends lost 7 bases at V and 4 bases at J; junction bases unmatched: 4. The CDR3 DNA reads as TGTGCCAGCATTTGGACTAGCGGTTACAATGAGCAGTTCTTC. As protein: CASIWTSGYNEQFF.

J is TRBJ1-1 and V is TRBV3-1 (or the pseudogene TRBV3-2); 12 positions agree with TRBD1. CDR1 is LGHDT and CDR2 is YNNKEL in the germline V gene (reference sequence). CDR3 length: 16 amino acids. V shed 4 bases and J 4 bases; nucleotides not matched to a gene: 7. The DNA for the CDR3 is TGTGCCAGCAGCCCTGGGGACAGGGGGCCCACCACTGAAGCTTTCTTT. This gives the protein CASSPGDRGPTTEAFF.

The rearrangement links TRBV9 to TRBJ2-3, with 7 bases identical to TRBD2. The germline gives CDR1 SGDLS, CDR2 YYNGEE. CDR3 length equals 14 residues. With V trimmed by 3 bases and J by 3 bases, 4 bases remained unmatched. The CDR3 DNA reads as TGTGCCAGCAGCGACCGCGGGAGAACAGATACGCAGTATTTT. Its protein is CASSDRGRTDTQYF.

This rearrangement joins TRBV24-1 to TRBJ2-3; D gene ambiguous. In germline, CDR1 is KGHDR, CDR2 SFDVKD. The CDR3 has 14 residues. V lost 1 base and J lost 6, with 10 bases in between. The CDR3 DNA sequence: TGTGCCACCAGTGATTTTACAGATGCGGATACGCAGTATTTT. Translating gives CATSDFTDADTQYF.